This T cell receptor (beta chain) appears in the sequencing data of a study of early T cells in non-severe SARS-CoV-2 infection. Study context: Sequenced material consisted of bulk RNA (from unsorted whole blood), and chains were unpaired. Whole-study findings and limits: Database matching using VDJdb favored anti-spike CD8 responses, with private and CD4 specificities left missing.

On this clonotype: Its antigen is as yet unknown.

Individual cDNA molecules were tagged with unique molecular identifiers. MiXCR was run by TCRdb on the 5' RACE reads, yielding one entry per CDR3 protein. The data show about 80,000 distinct CDR3 sequences, 13% to 15% seen once. This CDR3 has 14 amino acids. The V gene lost 4 bases and the J gene lost 6 bases, with 12 bases spanning the gap. Germline V gene data show CDR1 as SNHLY and CDR2 as FYNNEI. This TCR was recovered from an adult who was a healthcare worker with PCR-confirmed SARS-CoV-2 infection or an uninfected control (not recorded which). The rearrangement joins TRBV2 to TRBJ2-2, with a possible D match to TRBD2 (5 bases). What was sequenced was whole blood. The CDR3: CASSATRVSGELFF. The CDR3 DNA reads TGTGCCAGCAGTGCCACTAGGGTATCCGGGGAGCTGTTTTTT.